This TCR beta chain emerged from a study of shared clonotypes between healthy human individuals. About the study: The people who gave samples were a couple of women and a few men aged 18 to 49. Each donor had three CD4 naive, three CD4 memory, two CD8 naive and one CD8 memory plate.

Assay used: immunoSEQ multiplex PCR; TCRdb lists only in-frame clones, some missing. The sample has approximately 1,000,000 clones, approximately 80% seen once. Notes on this clone: Its antigen is currently unknown.

Splitting the CD4+ cells yielded a CD45RA+ naive subset and a CD45RA-negative memory subset. The study's findings and limits: Unshared clonotypes carried lower generation probabilities than those common to all four donors.

V was clipped by 5 bases and J by 5 bases; unmatched bases: 8. The CDR3 length is 15 residues. Per the germline V gene, CDR1 is MDHEN and CDR2 is SYDVKM. The sequence was obtained from a man between 18 and 29 years old in good health. Some clones in this sample may be carry-over from other donors' samples. This sequence joins TRBV28 and TRBJ1-1, with 10 nucleotides matching TRBD1. Specimen: memory CD4+ T cells from PBMCs. Sample subset: CD45RA-negative fraction. CDR3 DNA sequence: TGTGCCAGCAGTAAGCGACAGGGGGCGATGACTGAAGCTTTCTTT. Its protein is CASSKRQGAMTEAFF. Using reference TRBV28 and TRBJ1-1 for the parts outside the CDR3, the full variable domain is DVKVTQSSRYLVKRTGEKVFLECVQDMDHENMFWYRQDPGLGLRLIYFSYDVKMKEKGDIPEGYSVSREKKERFSLILESASTNQTSMYLCASSKRQGAMTEAFFGQGTRLTVV.